The entry below gives a single T cell receptor beta chain sequence along with its context. CDR1 and CDR2 (germline): SGHRS, YFSETQ. The J segment lost 1 base and the V segment lost 4 bases, leaving 11 bases of the junction unmatched. The CDR3 has 16 residues. RNA amounts of 0.5 to 1 ug underwent reverse transcription with random hexamers. The immunoSEQ assay covered 54 Vbeta and 13 Jbeta segments for CDR3. TCRdb re-derived calls from the immunoSEQ multiplex PCR reads in MiXCR, one entry per CDR3 protein. Seen here are some 150,000 distinct CDR3 sequences, less than 95% observed once, and the top ten hold roughly 0.083%. This specimen comes from a study of CD8 T cells in Susac syndrome. Controls were healthy donors chosen to match patients in age and sex.

The chain links TRBV5-1 to TRBJ2-7; TRBD1 agrees at 7 bases. The sample consisted of CD4+ T cells from PBMCs. The clonotype was recovered from a human donor in good health. The CDR3 loop reads CASSPRQGYLSYEQYF. CDR3 coding DNA: TGCGCCAGCAGCCCTCGACAGGGTTACTTATCCTACGAGCAGTACTTC.